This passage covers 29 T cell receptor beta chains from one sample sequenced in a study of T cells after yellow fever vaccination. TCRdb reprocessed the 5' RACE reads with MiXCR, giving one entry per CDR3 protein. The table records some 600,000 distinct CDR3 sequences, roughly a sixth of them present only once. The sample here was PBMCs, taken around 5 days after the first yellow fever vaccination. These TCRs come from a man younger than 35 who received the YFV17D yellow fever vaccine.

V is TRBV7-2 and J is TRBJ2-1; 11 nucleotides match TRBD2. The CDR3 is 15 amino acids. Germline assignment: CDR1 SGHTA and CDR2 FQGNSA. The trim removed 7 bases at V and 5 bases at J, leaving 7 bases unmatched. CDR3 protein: CASTTGTSGHNEQFF. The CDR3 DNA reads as TGTGCCAGCACAACCGGGACTAGCGGCCACAATGAGCAGTTCTTC.

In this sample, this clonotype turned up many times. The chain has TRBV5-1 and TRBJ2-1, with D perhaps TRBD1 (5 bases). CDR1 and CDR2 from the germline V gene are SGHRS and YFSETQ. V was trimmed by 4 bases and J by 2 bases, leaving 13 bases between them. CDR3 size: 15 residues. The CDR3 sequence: CASSPRASPYNEQFF. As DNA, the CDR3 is TGCGCCAGCAGCCCCAGGGCCAGTCCCTACAATGAGCAGTTCTTC.

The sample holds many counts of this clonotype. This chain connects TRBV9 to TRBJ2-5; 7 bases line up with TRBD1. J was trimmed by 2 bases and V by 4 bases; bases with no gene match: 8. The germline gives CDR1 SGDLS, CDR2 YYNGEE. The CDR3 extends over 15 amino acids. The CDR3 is CASSRSGTEQETQYF. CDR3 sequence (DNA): TGTGCCAGCAGCAGGTCCGGGACAGAGCAAGAGACCCAGTACTTC.

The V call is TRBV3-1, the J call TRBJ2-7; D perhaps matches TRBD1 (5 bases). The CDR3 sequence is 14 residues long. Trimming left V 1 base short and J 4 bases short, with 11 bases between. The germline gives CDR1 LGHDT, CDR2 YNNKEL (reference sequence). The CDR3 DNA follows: TGTGCCAGCAGCCAAGGAAACAGGTTTTACGAGCAGTACTTC. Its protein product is CASSQGNRFYEQYF.

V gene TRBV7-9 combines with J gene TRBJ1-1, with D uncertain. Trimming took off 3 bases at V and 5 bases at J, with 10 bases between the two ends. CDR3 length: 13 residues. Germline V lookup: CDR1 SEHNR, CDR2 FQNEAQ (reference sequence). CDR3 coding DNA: TGTGCCAGCAGCTTTCAGAGCAGGACTGAAGCTTTCTTT. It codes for CASSFQSRTEAFF. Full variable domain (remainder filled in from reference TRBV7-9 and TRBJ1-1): DTGVSQNPRHKITKRGQNVTFRCDPISEHNRLYWYRQTLGQGPEFLTYFQNEAQLEKSRLLSDRFSAERPKGSFSTLEIQRTEQGDSAMYLCASSFQSRTEAFFGQGTRLTVV.

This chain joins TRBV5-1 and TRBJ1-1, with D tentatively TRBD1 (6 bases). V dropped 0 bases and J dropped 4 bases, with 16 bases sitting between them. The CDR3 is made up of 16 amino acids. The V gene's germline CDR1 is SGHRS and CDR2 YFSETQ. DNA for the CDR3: TGCGCCAGCAGCTTGGCCCGGGGGGGCAGGAGCACTGAAGCTTTCTTT. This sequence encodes CASSLARGGRSTEAFF.

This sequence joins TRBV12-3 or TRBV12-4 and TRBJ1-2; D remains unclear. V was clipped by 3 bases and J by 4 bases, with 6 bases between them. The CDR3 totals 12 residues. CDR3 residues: CASSLLSYGYTF. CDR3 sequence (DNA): TGTGCCAGCAGTTTGCTCTCCTATGGCTACACCTTC.

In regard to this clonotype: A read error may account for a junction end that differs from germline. Written as DNA, the CDR3 is TGCGCCAGCATCTTGGTGTTAGCGGGGGGCCCAGGAAATGAGCAGTTCTTC. This encodes CASILVLAGGPGNEQFF. The chain uses TRBV5-1 and TRBJ2-1, with TRBD2 identical over 10 bases. This CDR3 is built from 17 residues. CDR1 is SGHRS, CDR2 YFSETQ, per germline.

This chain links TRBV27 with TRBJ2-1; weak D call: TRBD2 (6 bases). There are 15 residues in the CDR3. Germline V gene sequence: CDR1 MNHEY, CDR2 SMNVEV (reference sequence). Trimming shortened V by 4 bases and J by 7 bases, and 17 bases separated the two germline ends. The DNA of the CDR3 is TGTGCCAGCAGTTCCCCTCTCCGGGGGATAAATGAGCAGTTCTTC. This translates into CASSSPLRGINEQFF.

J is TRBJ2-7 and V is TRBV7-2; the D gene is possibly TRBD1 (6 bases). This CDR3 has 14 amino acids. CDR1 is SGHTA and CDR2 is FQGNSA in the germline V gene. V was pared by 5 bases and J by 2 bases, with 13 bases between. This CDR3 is CASSLRQDAYEQYF. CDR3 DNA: TGTGCCAGCAGCCTCCGACAGGATGCCTACGAGCAGTACTTC.

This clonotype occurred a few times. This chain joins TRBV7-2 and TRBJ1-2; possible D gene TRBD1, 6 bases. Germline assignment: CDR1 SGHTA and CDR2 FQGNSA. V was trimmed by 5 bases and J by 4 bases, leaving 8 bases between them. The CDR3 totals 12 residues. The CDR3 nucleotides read TGTGCCAGCAGCGGCAGGGGCTATGGCTACACCTTC. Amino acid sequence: CASSGRGYGYTF.

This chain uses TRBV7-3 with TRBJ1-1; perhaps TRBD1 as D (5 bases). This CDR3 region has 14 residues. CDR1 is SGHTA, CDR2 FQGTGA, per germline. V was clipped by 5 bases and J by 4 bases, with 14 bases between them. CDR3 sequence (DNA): TGTGCCAGCAGCCAGCGGGGCGGGAGCACTGAAGCTTTCTTT. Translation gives CASSQRGGSTEAFF.

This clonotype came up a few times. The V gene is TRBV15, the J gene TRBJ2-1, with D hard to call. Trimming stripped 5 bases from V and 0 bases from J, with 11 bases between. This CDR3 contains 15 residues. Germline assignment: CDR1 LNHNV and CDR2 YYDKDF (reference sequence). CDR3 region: CATSARSSSYNEQFF. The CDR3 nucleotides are TGTGCCACCAGCGCGCGGTCGAGCTCCTACAATGAGCAGTTCTTC.

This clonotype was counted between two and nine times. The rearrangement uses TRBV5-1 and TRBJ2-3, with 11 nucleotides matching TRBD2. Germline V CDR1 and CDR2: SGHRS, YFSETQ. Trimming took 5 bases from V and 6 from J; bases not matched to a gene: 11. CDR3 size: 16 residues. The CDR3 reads CASRPSGGYLEDTQYF. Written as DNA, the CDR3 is TGCGCCAGCAGACCTAGCGGGGGGTATCTAGAGGATACGCAGTATTTT.

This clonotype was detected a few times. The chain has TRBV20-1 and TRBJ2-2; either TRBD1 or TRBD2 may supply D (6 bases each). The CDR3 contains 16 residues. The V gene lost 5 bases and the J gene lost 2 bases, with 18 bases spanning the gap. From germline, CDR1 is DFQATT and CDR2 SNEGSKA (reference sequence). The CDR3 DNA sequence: TGCAGTGCTCGAGCCGGCGGAGGGGGAAACACCGGGGAGCTGTTTTTT. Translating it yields CSARAGGGGNTGELFF.

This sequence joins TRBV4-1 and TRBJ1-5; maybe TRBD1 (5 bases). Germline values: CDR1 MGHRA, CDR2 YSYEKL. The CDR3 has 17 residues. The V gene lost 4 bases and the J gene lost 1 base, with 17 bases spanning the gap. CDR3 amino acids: CASSPSGGTKSNQPQHF. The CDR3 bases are TGCGCCAGCAGCCCCTCTGGGGGGACGAAGAGCAATCAGCCCCAGCATTTT.

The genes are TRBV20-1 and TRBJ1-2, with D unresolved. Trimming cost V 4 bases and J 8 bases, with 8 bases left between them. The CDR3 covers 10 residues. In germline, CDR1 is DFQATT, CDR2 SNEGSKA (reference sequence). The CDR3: CSATGNGYTF. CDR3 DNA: TGCAGTGCTACCGGGAACGGCTACACCTTC.

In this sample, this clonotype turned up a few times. The CDR3 DNA reads TGTGCCACCAGCAGAGGCCATACTAGCGGGGAGCGGAAGCAGTTCTTC. Amino acid sequence: CATSRGHTSGERKQFF. The genes are TRBV15 and TRBJ2-1; 10 bases agree with TRBD2. After removal of 1 base from V and 11 bases from J, the junction contained 11 bases not matched to a gene. Germline CDR1 reads LNHNV; CDR2 reads YYDKDF (reference sequence). The CDR3 has 16 amino acids.

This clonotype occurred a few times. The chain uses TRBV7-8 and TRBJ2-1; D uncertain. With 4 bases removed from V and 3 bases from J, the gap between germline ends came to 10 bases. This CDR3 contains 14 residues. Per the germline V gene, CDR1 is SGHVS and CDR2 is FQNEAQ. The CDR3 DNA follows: TGTGCCAGCAGCTCAACCTCCAGCTACAATGAGCAGTTCTTC. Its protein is CASSSTSSYNEQFF. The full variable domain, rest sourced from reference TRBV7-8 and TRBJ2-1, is GAGVSQSPRYKVAKRGQDVALRCDPISGHVSLFWYQQALGQGPEFLTYFQNEAQLDKSGLPSDRFFAERPEGSVSTLKIQRTQQEDSAVYLCASSSTSSYNEQFFGPGTRLTVL.

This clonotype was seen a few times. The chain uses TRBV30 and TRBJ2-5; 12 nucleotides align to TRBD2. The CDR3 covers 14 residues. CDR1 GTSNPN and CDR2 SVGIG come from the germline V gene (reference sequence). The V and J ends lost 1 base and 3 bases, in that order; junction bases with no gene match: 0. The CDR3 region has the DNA TGTGCCTGGAGTGGACTAGCGGGGGAAGAGACCCAGTACTTC. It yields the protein CAWSGLAGEETQYF.

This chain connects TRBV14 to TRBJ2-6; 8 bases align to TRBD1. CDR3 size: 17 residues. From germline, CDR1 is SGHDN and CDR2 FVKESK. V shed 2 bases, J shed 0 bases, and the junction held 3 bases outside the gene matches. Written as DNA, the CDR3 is TGTGCCAGCAGCCAAAGGACAGGGCTCTCTGGGGCCAACGTCCTGACTTTC. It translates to CASSQRTGLSGANVLTF.

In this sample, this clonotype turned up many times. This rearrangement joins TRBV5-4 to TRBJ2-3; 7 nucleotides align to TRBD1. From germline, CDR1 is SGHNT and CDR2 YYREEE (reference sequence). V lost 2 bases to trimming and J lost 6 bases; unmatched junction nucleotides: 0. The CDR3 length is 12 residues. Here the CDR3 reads CASSLQGDTQYF. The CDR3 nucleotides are TGTGCCAGCAGCTTACAGGGGGATACGCAGTATTTT.

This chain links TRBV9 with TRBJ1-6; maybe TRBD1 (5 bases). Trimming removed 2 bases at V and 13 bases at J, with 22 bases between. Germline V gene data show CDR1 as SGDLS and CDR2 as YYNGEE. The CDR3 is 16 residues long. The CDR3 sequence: CASSVGGVLTPGPLHF. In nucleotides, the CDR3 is TGTGCCAGCAGCGTTGGGGGGGTCCTAACACCGGGGCCCCTCCACTTT.

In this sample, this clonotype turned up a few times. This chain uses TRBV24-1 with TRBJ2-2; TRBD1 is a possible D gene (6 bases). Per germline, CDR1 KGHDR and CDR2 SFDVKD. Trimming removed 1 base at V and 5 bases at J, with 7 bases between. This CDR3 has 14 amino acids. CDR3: CATSDFDRTGELFF. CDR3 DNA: TGTGCCACCAGTGATTTCGACAGGACCGGGGAGCTGTTTTTT.

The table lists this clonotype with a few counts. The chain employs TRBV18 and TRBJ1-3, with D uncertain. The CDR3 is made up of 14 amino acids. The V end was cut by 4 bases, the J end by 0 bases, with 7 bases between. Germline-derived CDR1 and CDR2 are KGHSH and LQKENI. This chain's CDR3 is CASSRESSGNTIYF. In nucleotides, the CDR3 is TGTGCCAGCTCACGGGAGAGCTCTGGAAACACCATATATTTT.

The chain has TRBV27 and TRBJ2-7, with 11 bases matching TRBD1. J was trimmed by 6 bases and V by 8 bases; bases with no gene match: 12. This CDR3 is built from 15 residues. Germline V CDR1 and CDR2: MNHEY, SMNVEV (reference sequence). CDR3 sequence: CASSKQPGQGGEQYV. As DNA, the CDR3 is TGTGCCAGCTCAAAACAGCCGGGACAGGGGGGCGAGCAGTACGTC.

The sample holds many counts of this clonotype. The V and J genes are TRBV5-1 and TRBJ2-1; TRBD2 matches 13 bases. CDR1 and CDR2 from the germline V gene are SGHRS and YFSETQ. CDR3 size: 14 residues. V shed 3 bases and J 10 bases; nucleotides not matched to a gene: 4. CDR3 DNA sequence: TGCGCCAGCAGCTCTACTAGCGGGGGGGCAGAGCAGTTCTTC. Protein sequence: CASSSTSGGAEQFF.

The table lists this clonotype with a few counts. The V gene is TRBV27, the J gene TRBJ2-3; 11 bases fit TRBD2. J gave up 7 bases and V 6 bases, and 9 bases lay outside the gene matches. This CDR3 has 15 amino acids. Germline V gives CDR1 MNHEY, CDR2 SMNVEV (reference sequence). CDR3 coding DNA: TGTGCCAGCAGCAAGATAGCGGGGGGGCCTAATACGCAGTATTTT. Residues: CASSKIAGGPNTQYF.

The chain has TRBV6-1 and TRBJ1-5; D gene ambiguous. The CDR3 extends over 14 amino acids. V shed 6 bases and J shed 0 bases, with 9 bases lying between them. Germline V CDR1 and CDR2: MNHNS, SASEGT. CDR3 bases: TGTGCCAGCAGGTCATATGGTAGCAATCAGCCCCAGCATTTT. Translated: CASRSYGSNQPQHF.